This T cell receptor beta chain was found in a study of blood T cell repertoires in COVID-19 (dated by TCRdb to 2020 to 2022). Notes on the research overall: Samples from collaborators originated in the United States, Italy and Spain and spanned both the acute and convalescent phases of COVID-19. The prospective study material was composed of cDNA or gDNA derived from T cells, B-cell-depleted T cells, or PBMCs. The dataset comprised deeply sampled blood TCRbeta repertoires from subjects exposed to, actively infected with, or recovered from COVID-19. The repertoires were made available in a free public database intended to serve as a resource for research on the immune response to SARS-CoV-2. Samples were obtained from the ongoing ImmuneRACE study (first 160 participants) and from 1,254 subjects provided by 6 global collaborators. The sample metadata nearly always contained a de-identified subject ID, COVID-19 status, age in years and sex. HLA class I and class II types, where available, came from metadata supplied by the sample provider rather than from assay-based typing.

Overall study outcomes, separate from this receptor: Clinical and demographic metadata were provided uncurated, with the amount varying by source and participant.

The collaborating institutions used their own protocols to collect whole blood in K2EDTA tubes. Collaborator samples were shipped for TCRbeta analysis as frozen whole blood, isolated PBMCs, or DNA extracted from either sample type. V loses 2 bases of germline sequence and J loses 8 bases, and the interval between the two ends is 7 bases. The CDR3 numbers 13 residues from cysteine through phenylalanine. CDR3 DNA only is kept here, 39 bases in frame from base 1. Reading the germline V gene (reference sequence) gives CDR1 SSHAT and CDR2 FNYEAQ. TCRbeta CDR3 regions were amplified from genomic DNA by means of the immunoSEQ Assay, a bias-controlled multiplex PCR. Per the original workflow: The number of nucleated cells in each sample was estimated from the amplification of reference gene primers within the assay. To quantify the absolute abundance of each unique TCRbeta CDR3 rearrangement, sequence reads were collapsed and filtered. For each sample, productive Simpson clonality was calculated as the square root of Simpson's diversity index over productive rearrangements. As stored in TCRdb, this immuneACCESS dataset retains in-frame rearrangements with V and J assigned. A fraction of the clones does not appear; measured against another copy, unresolved V genes explain less than half of the discrepancy, and the remainder lacks a known reason. The DNA gave D and trimming, while V, J and clone size come from that table. The sample table shows about 110,000 clones, and around 64% are seen once. Of the sample, 1.8% falls within the top ten clones.

In its sample, this clone was seen many times. Its antigen specificity is not known. Qualities for individual bases were not recorded, and no much larger clone is one base off. Recombination connected TRBV7-7 to TRBJ1-6; the D gene cannot be named for sure. The sequenced sample consisted of peripheral blood. The source of this sequence is a woman in her forties with acute or convalescent COVID-19. The CDR3 region: CASSLNRDSPLHF. The DNA reads as follows: TGTGCCAGCAGCTTAAATCGGGATTCACCCCTCCACTTT.